This T cell receptor beta chain was captured by sequencing in a study of blood T cell repertoires in COVID-19. Study at large: Sources were T cells, B-cell-depleted T cells, or PBMCs; the material itself was cDNA or gDNA.

As handled by the study authors: Amplified reference gene primers provided the basis for estimating nucleated cell counts. Profiling relied on immunoSEQ multiplex PCR, and the TCRdb table lists in-frame clones only, not all of them. D and trimming were read from the DNA, whereas the V and J calls and clone size are those reported in that table. The profile shows about 120,000 clones, approximately 87% of them singletons. The CDR3 is 15 residues long. V shed 0 bases and J shed 0 bases, with 8 bases lying between them. The germline gives CDR1 LNHDA, CDR2 SQIVND (reference sequence). This chain joins TRBV19 and TRBJ1-1; possible D gene TRBD1, 6 bases. Source material: peripheral blood. The receptor was isolated from a man aged 30 to 39 with acute or convalescent COVID-19. This chain's CDR3 is CASSIDQGLNTEAFF. CDR3 nucleotides: TGTGCCAGTAGTATAGATCAGGGGTTGAACACTGAAGCTTTCTTT.